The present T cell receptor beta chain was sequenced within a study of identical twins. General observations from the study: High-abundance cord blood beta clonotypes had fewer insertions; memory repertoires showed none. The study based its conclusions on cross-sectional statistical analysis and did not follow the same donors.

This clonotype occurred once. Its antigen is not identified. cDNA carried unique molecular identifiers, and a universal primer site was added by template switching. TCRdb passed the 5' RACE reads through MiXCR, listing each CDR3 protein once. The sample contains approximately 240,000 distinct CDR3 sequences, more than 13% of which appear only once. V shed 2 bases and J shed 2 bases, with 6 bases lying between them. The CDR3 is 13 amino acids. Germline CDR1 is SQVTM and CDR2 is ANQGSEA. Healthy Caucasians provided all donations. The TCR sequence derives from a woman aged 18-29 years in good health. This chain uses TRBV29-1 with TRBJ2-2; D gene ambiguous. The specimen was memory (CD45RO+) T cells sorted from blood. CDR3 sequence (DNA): TGCAGCGTTGAAATTCTAAACACCGGGGAGCTGTTTTTT. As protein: CSVEILNTGELFF.